The sequence of this TCR beta chain was determined in a study of PD-L1 blockade in urothelial cancer. The repertoire was sequenced with immunoSEQ multiplex PCR; TCRdb's copy has only in-frame clones and lacks some. Among under 120,000 clones, roughly 84% were seen once, and the ten largest hold more than 2%. The clonotype was recovered from a man aged 50 to 59 with urothelial cancer. The starting material was PBMCs, obtained around atezolizumab (anti-PD-L1) treatment.

The CDR3 loop is CASSIMGLKGNEQFF. CDR3 coding DNA: TGTGCCAGTAGTATTATGGGTCTCAAGGGGAATGAGCAGTTCTTC. The V call is TRBV19, the J call TRBJ2-1, with a weak D call TRBD1 (5 bases). Trimming removed 3 bases from V and 7 bases from J, with 16 bases in between. The CDR3 is made up of 15 amino acids. Germline loops: CDR1 LNHDA, CDR2 SQIVND (reference sequence).